This T cell receptor (beta chain) was recorded in a study of cytomegalovirus exposure and HLA in healthy donors. Study-wide results and caveats: Generally TCR sequences proved uncommon, though certain public TCRs appeared in numerous donors. In vitro work confirmed that three CMV-associated chains recognize CMV antigens.

About this clone: The target antigen is unknown.

After removal of 5 bases from V and 9 bases from J, the junction contained 8 bases not matched to a gene. CDR1 is SGHTA, CDR2 FQGNSA, per germline. This CDR3 is built from 14 residues. Method: immunoSEQ multiplex PCR; TCRdb's copy keeps in-frame clones and lacks some. This sample has about 340,000 clones, with around 86% found just once. Input material: PBMCs. The chain carries TRBV7-2 and TRBJ1-5; TRBD1 aligns across 9 bases. The receptor comes from a woman under 30 in good health and CMV-seronegative. CDR3 protein: CASSQGQGGRPQHF. CDR3 nucleotides: TGTGCCAGCAGCCAGGGACAGGGAGGACGGCCCCAGCATTTT.